This T cell receptor (beta chain) was recovered during a study of blood T cell repertoires in COVID-19. Turning to the study itself: Some COVID-19 samples were acute and others convalescent; all came from the United States, Italy and Spain. PBMCs, B-cell-depleted T cells, or T cells provided the cDNA or gDNA that made up the material.

The CDR3 has 14 amino acids. The germline CDR1 and CDR2 sequences are ENHRY and SYGVKD. The V end was cut by 6 bases, the J end by 6 bases, with 16 bases between. Per the original methods: By means of reference gene primer amplification, nucleated cell counts were estimated. The protocol was immunoSEQ multiplex PCR, while the TCRdb copy is restricted to in-frame clones and leaves out a portion. V and J calls and clone size come straight from that table; D and trimming were deduced from the DNA. The repertoire holds about 22,000 clones, with approximately 80% as singletons. This chain joins TRBV10-3 and TRBJ2-3; D uncertain. Specimen: peripheral blood. The TCR sequence derives from a man aged 65 to 85 with acute or convalescent COVID-19. The CDR3 region is CAIRGPGNSDTQYF. DNA for the CDR3: TGTGCCATCAGGGGCCCAGGCAACTCTGATACGCAGTATTTT.